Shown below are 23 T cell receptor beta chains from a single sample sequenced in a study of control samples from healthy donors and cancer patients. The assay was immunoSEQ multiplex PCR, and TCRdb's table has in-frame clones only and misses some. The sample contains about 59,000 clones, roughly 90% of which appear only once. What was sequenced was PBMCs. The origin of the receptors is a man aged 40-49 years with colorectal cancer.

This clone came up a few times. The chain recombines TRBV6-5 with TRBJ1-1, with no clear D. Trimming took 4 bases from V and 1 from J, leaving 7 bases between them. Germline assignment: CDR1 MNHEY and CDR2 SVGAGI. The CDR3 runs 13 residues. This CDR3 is CASSLTRNTEAFF. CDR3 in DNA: TGTGCCAGCAGTTTGACACGGAACACTGAAGCTTTCTTT.

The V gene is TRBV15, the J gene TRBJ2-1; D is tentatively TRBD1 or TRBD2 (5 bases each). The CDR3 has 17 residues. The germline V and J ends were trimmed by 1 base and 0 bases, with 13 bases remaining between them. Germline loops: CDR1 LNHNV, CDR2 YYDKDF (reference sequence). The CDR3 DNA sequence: TGTGCCACCAGCAGAGGGCGAGGGACGACCTCCTACAATGAGCAGTTCTTC. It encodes CATSRGRGTTSYNEQFF.

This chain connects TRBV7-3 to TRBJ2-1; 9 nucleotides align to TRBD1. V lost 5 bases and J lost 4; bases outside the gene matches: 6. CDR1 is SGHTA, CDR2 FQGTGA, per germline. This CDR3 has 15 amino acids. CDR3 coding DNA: TGTGCCAGCAGCCTCGACAGGGGGGGATACAATGAGCAGTTCTTC. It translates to CASSLDRGGYNEQFF.

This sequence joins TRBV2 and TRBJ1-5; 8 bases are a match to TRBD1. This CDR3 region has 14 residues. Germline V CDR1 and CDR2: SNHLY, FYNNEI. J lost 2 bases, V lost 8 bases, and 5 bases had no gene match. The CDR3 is CASRVTGGNQPQHF. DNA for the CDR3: TGTGCCAGCCGCGTGACAGGGGGCAATCAGCCCCAGCATTTT.

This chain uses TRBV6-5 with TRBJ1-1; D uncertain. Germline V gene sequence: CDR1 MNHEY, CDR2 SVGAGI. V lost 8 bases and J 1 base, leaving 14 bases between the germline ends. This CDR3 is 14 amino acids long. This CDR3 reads CASHLGPGNTEAFF. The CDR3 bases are TGTGCCAGCCATCTCGGTCCGGGGAACACTGAAGCTTTCTTT.

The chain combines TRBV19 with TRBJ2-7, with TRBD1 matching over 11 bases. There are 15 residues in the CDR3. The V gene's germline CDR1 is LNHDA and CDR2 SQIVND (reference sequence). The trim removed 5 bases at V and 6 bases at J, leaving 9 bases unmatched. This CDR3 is CASSAPDRGRGEQYF. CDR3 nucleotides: TGTGCCAGTAGTGCGCCGGACAGGGGGCGAGGCGAGCAGTACTTC.

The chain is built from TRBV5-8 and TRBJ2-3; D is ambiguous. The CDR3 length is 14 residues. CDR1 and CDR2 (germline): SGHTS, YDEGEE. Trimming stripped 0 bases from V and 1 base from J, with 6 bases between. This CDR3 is CASSLARGTDTQYF. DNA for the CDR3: TGTGCCAGCAGCTTGGCCCGCGGCACAGATACGCAGTATTTT.

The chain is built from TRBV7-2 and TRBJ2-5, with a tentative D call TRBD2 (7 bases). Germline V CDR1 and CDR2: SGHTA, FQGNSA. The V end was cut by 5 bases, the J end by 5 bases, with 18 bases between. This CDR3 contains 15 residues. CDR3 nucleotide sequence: TGTGCCAGCAGCCGCAAAGGGGGGGGCATCGAGACCCAGTACTTC. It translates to CASSRKGGGIETQYF. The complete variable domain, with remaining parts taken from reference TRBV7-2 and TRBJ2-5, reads GAGVSQSPSNKVTEKGKDVELRCDPISGHTALYWYRQSLGQGLEFLIYFQGNSAPDKSGLPSDRFSAERTGGSVSTLTIQRTQQEDSAVYLCASSRKGGGIETQYFGPGTRLLVL.

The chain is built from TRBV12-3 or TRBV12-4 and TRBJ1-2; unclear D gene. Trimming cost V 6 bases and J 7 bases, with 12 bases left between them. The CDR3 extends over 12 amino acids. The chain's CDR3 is CASSVSVGGYTF. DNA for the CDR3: TGTGCCAGCAGCGTGTCTGTAGGTGGCTACACCTTC.

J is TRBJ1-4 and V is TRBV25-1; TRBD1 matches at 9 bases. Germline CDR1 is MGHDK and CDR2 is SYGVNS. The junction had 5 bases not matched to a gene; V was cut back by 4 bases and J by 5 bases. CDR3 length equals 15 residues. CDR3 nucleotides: TGTGCCAGCAGTGTCACCGGGACAGGGAATGAAAAACTGTTTTTT. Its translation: CASSVTGTGNEKLFF.

CDR3 DNA sequence: TGTGCCAGCAGTTGGGACAGGGTAAAAGCTGAAGCTTTCTTT. It specifies CASSWDRVKAEAFF. V and J are TRBV6-6 and TRBJ1-1; 9 bases match TRBD1. The CDR3 is 14 residues long. Germline CDR1 reads MNHNY; CDR2 reads SVGAGI (reference sequence). The junction had 6 bases not matched to a gene; V was cut back by 4 bases and J by 6 bases.

This CDR3 reads CASSYGQMNTEAFF. CDR3 nucleotide sequence: TGTGCCAGCAGTTACGGACAGATGAACACTGAAGCTTTCTTT. This rearrangement joins TRBV6-6 to TRBJ1-1, with D maybe TRBD1 (6 bases). CDR3 length: 14 amino acids. The V gene's germline CDR1 is MNHNY and CDR2 SVGAGI (reference sequence). The V end was cut by 2 bases, the J end by 0 bases, with 7 bases between.

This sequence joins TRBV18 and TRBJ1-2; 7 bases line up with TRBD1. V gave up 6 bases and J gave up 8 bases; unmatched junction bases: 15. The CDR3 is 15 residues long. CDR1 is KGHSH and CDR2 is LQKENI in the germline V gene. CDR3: CASSHSGQPNVGYTF. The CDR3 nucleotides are TGTGCCAGCTCCCATTCGGGACAGCCAAACGTGGGCTACACCTTC. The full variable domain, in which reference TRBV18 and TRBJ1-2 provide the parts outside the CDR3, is NAGVMQNPRHLVRRRGQEARLRCSPMKGHSHVYWYRQLPEEGLKFMVYLQKENIIDESGMPKERFSAEFPKEGPSILRIQQVVRGDSAAYFCASSHSGQPNVGYTFGSGTRLTVV.

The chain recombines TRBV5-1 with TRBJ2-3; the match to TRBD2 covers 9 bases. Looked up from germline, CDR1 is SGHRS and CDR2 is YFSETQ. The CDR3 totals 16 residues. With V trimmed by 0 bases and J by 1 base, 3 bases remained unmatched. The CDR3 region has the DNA TGCGCCAGCAGCTTGGCCCAGCGGGGGGGCACAGATACGCAGTATTTT. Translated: CASSLAQRGGTDTQYF.

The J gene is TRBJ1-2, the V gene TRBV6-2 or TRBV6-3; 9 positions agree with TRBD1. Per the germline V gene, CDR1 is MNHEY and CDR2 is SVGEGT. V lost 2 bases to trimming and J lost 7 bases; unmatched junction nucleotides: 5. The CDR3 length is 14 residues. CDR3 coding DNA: TGTGCCAGCAGTTACCCGGGACAGGGCTTTGGCTACACCTTC. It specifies CASSYPGQGFGYTF.

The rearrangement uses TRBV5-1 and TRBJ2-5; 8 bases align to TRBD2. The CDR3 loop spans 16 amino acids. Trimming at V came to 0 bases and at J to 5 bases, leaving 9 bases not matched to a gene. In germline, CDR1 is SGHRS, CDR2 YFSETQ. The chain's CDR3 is CASSLDTGGPGETQYF. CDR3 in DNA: TGCGCCAGCAGCTTGGATACGGGGGGGCCCGGGGAGACCCAGTACTTC. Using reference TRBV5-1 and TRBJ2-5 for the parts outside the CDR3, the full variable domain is KAGVTQTPRYLIKTRGQQVTLSCSPISGHRSVSWYQQTPGQGLQFLFEYFSETQRNKGNFPGRFSGRQFSNSRSEMNVSTLELGDSALYLCASSLDTGGPGETQYFGPGTRLLVL.

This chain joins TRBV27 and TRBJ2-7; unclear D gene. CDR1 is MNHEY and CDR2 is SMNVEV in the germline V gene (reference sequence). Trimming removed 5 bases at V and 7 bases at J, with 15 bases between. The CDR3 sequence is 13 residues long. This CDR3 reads CASSLRPLSEQYF. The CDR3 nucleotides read TGTGCCAGCAGTCTACGACCCCTTTCGGAGCAGTACTTC.

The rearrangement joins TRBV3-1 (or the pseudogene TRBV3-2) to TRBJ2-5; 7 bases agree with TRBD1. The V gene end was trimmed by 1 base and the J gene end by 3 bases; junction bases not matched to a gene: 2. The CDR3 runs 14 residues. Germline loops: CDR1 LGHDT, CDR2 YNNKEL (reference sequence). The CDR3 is CASSQVGTEETQYF. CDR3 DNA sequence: TGTGCCAGCAGCCAAGTCGGGACAGAAGAGACCCAGTACTTC.

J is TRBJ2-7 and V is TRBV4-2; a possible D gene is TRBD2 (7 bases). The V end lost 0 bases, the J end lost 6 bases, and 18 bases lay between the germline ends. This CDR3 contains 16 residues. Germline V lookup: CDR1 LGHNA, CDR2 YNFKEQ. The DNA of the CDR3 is TGTGCCAGCAGCCAAGAAAGAACGGGGGGCCGGTCCGAGCAGTACTTC. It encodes CASSQERTGGRSEQYF.

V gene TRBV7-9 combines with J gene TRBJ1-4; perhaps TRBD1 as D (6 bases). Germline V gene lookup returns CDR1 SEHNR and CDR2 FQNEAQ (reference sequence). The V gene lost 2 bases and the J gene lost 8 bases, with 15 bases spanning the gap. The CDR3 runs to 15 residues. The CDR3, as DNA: TGTGCCAGCAGCTTACCCGGGACAAGCCACGAAAAACTGTTTTTT. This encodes CASSLPGTSHEKLFF.

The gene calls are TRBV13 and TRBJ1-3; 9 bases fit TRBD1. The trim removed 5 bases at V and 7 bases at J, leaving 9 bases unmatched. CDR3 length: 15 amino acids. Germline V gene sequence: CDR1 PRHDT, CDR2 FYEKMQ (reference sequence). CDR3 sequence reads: CASSLQGARGNTIYF. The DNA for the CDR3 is TGTGCCAGCAGCCTACAGGGGGCTCGTGGGAACACCATATATTTT.

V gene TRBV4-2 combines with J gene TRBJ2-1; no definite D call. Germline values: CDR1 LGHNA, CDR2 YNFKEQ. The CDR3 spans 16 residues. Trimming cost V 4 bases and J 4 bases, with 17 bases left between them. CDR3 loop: CASSPPSADGYNEQFF. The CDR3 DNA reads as TGTGCCAGCAGCCCCCCCTCGGCCGACGGGTACAATGAGCAGTTCTTC.

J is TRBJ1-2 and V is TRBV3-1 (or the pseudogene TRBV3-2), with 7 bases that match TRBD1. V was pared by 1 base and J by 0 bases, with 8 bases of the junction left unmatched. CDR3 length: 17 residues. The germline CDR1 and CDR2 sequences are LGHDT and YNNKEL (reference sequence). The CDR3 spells CASSQGGQFLANYGYTF. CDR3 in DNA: TGTGCCAGCAGCCAAGGGGGACAGTTCTTAGCTAACTATGGCTACACCTTC.